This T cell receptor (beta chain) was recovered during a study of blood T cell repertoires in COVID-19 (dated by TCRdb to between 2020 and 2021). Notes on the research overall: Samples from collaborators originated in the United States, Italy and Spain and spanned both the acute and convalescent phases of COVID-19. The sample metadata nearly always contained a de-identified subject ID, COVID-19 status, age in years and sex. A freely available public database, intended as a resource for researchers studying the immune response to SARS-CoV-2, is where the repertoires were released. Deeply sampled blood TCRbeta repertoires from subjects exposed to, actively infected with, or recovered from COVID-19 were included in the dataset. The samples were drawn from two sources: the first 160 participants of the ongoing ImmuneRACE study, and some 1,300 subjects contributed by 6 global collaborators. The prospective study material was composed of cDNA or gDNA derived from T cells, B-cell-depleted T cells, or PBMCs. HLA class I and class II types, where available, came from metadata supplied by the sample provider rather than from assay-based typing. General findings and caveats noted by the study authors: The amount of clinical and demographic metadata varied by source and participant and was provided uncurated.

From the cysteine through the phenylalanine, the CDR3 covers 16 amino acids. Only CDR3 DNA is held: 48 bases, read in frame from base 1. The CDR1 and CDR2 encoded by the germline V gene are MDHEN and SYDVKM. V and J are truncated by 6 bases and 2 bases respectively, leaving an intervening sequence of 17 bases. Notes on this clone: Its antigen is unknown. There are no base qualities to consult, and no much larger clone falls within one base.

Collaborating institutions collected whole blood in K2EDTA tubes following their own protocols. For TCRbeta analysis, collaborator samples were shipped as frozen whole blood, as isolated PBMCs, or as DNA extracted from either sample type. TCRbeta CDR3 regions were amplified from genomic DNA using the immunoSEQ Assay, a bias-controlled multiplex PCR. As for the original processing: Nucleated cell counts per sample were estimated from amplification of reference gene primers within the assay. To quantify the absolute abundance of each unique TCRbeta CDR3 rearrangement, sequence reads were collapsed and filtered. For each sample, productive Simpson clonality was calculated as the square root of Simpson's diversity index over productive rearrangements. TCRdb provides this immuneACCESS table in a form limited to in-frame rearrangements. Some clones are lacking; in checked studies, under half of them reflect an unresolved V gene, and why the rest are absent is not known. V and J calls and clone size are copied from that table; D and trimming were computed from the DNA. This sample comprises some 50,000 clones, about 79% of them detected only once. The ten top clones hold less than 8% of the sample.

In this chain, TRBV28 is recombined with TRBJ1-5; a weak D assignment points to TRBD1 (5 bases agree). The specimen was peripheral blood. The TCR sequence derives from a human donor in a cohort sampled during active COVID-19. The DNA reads TGTGCCAGCAGCTACACAGGAAGCGGGCGCAATCAGCCCCAGCATTTT. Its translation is CASSYTGSGRNQPQHF.